Listed below are T cell receptor beta chains from one sample, sequenced in a study of blood T cell repertoires in COVID-19. This table comes from immunoSEQ multiplex PCR, and its TCRdb copy is limited to in-frame clones, with some not included. The repertoire holds hundreds of thousands of clones, with around nine tenths as singletons. Sequenced material: peripheral blood. These receptors all come from a man in his 60s with acute or convalescent COVID-19. Each CDR3 is given with its conserved first and last residue. Each record gives: CDR3 DNA, CDR3 protein, D gene, clone size, V gene, J gene. A D gene is named only where the DNA matches it firmly. The size entry is marked missing in some rows and otherwise reads once, few, many or a size class.

CDR3nt: TGTGCCAGCAGCCAGTCGACGGGGAGCTCCTACAATGAGCAGTTCTTC; CDR3aa: CASSQSTGSSYNEQFF; d_gene: .; abundance: .; v_gene: TRBV3-1/TRBV3-2; j_gene: TRBJ2-1
CDR3nt: TGCAGCGTCCTAATGGACAGGACCAATCAGCCCCAGCATTTT; CDR3aa: CSVLMDRTNQPQHF; d_gene: TRBD1; abundance: .; v_gene: TRBV29-1; j_gene: TRBJ1-5
CDR3nt: TGTGCCAGCAGCTCCAATGCCGGACAGGGATTTGATACGCAGTATTTT; CDR3aa: CASSSNAGQGFDTQYF; d_gene: TRBD1; abundance: few; v_gene: TRBV9; j_gene: TRBJ2-3
CDR3nt: TGTGCCAGCAGCGTAGGACTGGGCGGGGGGGTGATTGGCGGTCCGACCCAGTACTTC; CDR3aa: CASSVGLGGGVIGGPTQYF; d_gene: TRBD2; abundance: .; v_gene: TRBV9; j_gene: TRBJ2-5
CDR3nt: TGTGCCAGCAGGCGCCGCGGGATCACTAATGAAAAACTGTTTTTT; CDR3aa: CASRRRGITNEKLFF; d_gene: .; abundance: .; v_gene: TRBV6-5; j_gene: TRBJ1-4
CDR3nt: TGTGCCAGCAGTGAATTCGCTGAAGCTTTCTTT; CDR3aa: CASSEFAEAFF; d_gene: .; abundance: .; v_gene: TRBV25-1; j_gene: TRBJ1-1
CDR3nt: TGTGCCAGCACCCCCCGGGGGGCCTACTCCTACGAGCAGTACTTC; CDR3aa: CASTPRGAYSYEQYF; d_gene: .; abundance: .; v_gene: TRBV6-5; j_gene: TRBJ2-7
CDR3nt: TGTGCCAGTAGTACCCCAAGGGGGCTTCAGGGATCACCCCTCCACTTT; CDR3aa: CASSTPRGLQGSPLHF; d_gene: TRBD1; abundance: .; v_gene: TRBV19; j_gene: TRBJ1-6
CDR3nt: TGCAGCGTTCGGACGGTGAAGGGAGCCACCATATATTTT; CDR3aa: CSVRTVKGATIYF; d_gene: .; abundance: .; v_gene: TRBV29-1; j_gene: TRBJ1-3
CDR3nt: TGCGCCAGCAGCTCCGGAGCGGACGGCGGGGAGCTGTTTTTT; CDR3aa: CASSSGADGGELFF; d_gene: .; abundance: .; v_gene: TRBV5-1; j_gene: TRBJ2-2
CDR3nt: TGTGCCAGCAGCCAAGTAGGTCGGGGGGCCACGATGGAAACCCACCAAGAGACCCAGTACTTC; CDR3aa: CASSQVGRGATMETHQETQYF; d_gene: .; abundance: once; v_gene: TRBV4-2; j_gene: TRBJ2-5
CDR3nt: TGTGCCAGCAGCCCCCGGACTGGCAGGGAGACCCAGTACTTC; CDR3aa: CASSPRTGRETQYF; d_gene: .; abundance: .; v_gene: TRBV4-2; j_gene: TRBJ2-5
CDR3nt: TGTGCCAGCATGGGGGGTGGCTACACCTTC; CDR3aa: CASMGGGYTF; d_gene: .; abundance: .; v_gene: TRBV28; j_gene: TRBJ1-2
CDR3nt: TGTGCCAGCAGTCGCGCCCTGTCCTACGAGCAGTACTTC; CDR3aa: CASSRALSYEQYF; d_gene: .; abundance: .; v_gene: TRBV6-5; j_gene: TRBJ2-7
CDR3nt: TGTGCCAGCAGTTTTAGAGGGAATAATTCACCCCTCCACTTT; CDR3aa: CASSFRGNNSPLHF; d_gene: .; abundance: .; v_gene: TRBV27; j_gene: TRBJ1-6
CDR3nt: TGTGCCAGCAGCTTAGAGTGGCGGCGGGGAGGCACAGATACGCAGTATTTT; CDR3aa: CASSLEWRRGGTDTQYF; d_gene: .; abundance: .; v_gene: TRBV7-2; j_gene: TRBJ2-3
CDR3nt: TGTGCCAGTAGCAGGGGGCGGAACACTGAAGCTTTCTTT; CDR3aa: CASSRGRNTEAFF; d_gene: TRBD1; abundance: .; v_gene: TRBV19; j_gene: TRBJ1-1
CDR3nt: TGTGCCAGCAGCGTAGTTAGAGCCTCTAGCACAGATACGCAGTATTTT; CDR3aa: CASSVVRASSTDTQYF; d_gene: .; abundance: few; v_gene: TRBV9; j_gene: TRBJ2-3
CDR3nt: TGTGCCATCAGTGAGTATGGCCGGAGTAACTATGGCTACACCTTC; CDR3aa: CAISEYGRSNYGYTF; d_gene: .; abundance: .; v_gene: TRBV10-3; j_gene: TRBJ1-2
CDR3nt: TGTGCCAGCAGTGAAGGATCGACAGGATCACCCCTCCACTTT; CDR3aa: CASSEGSTGSPLHF; d_gene: .; abundance: .; v_gene: TRBV6-1; j_gene: TRBJ1-6
CDR3nt: TGCAGTTCCGGTGTATTGAACGAGCAGTACTTC; CDR3aa: CSSGVLNEQYF; d_gene: .; abundance: .; v_gene: TRBV20-1; j_gene: TRBJ2-7
CDR3nt: TGTGCCAGCAGCATAGGAACTAGCGGGGGGCAAGATACGCAGTATTTT; CDR3aa: CASSIGTSGGQDTQYF; d_gene: TRBD2; abundance: .; v_gene: TRBV7-9; j_gene: TRBJ2-3
CDR3nt: TGTGCCGGGCGTGGGACAGTCCAAGAGACCCAGTACTTC; CDR3aa: CAGRGTVQETQYF; d_gene: TRBD1; abundance: .; v_gene: TRBV18; j_gene: TRBJ2-5
CDR3nt: TGTGCCAGCAGCCAAGGGCCGGGACTAGCGGGGGATAGCACAGATACGCAGTATTTT; CDR3aa: CASSQGPGLAGDSTDTQYF; d_gene: TRBD2; abundance: once; v_gene: TRBV4-2; j_gene: TRBJ2-3
CDR3nt: TGTGCCAGCAGCAGTCGGGGGGGGGCCACTGGCACAGATACGCAGTATTTT; CDR3aa: CASSSRGGATGTDTQYF; d_gene: TRBD2; abundance: .; v_gene: TRBV5-4; j_gene: TRBJ2-3
CDR3nt: TGTGCCAGCAGCTTCCAGGGAACTACCTACGAGCAGTACTTC; CDR3aa: CASSFQGTTYEQYF; d_gene: .; abundance: .; v_gene: TRBV11-2; j_gene: TRBJ2-7
CDR3nt: TGTGCCAGCAGTCACGGGGGGGCAGATACGCAGTATTTT; CDR3aa: CASSHGGADTQYF; d_gene: TRBD2; abundance: .; v_gene: TRBV27; j_gene: TRBJ2-3
CDR3nt: TGTGCCACCAGCAGGGGACAGGGAGTGGAGACCCAGTACTTC; CDR3aa: CATSRGQGVETQYF; d_gene: TRBD1; abundance: .; v_gene: TRBV15; j_gene: TRBJ2-5
CDR3nt: TGTGCCAGCAGTCAAAGGGACAGCTCGAACACTGAAGCTTTCTTT; CDR3aa: CASSQRDSSNTEAFF; d_gene: TRBD1; abundance: .; v_gene: TRBV6-2/TRBV6-3; j_gene: TRBJ1-1
CDR3nt: TGTGCCAGCAGCCAAGATCGCACATACCTGAACACTGAAGCTTTCTTT; CDR3aa: CASSQDRTYLNTEAFF; d_gene: .; abundance: once; v_gene: TRBV14; j_gene: TRBJ1-1
CDR3nt: TGTGCCAGCAGCTTTGGTCTCGGGACAGTTAGCAATCAGCCCCAGCATTTT; CDR3aa: CASSFGLGTVSNQPQHF; d_gene: TRBD1; abundance: .; v_gene: TRBV7-8; j_gene: TRBJ1-5